This TCR beta chain stems from a study of T cell responses to AZD1222 COVID-19 vaccine. The method was immunoSEQ multiplex PCR; TCRdb's version includes in-frame clones alone and lacks a portion of them. The table includes 100,000 to 150,000 clones, about nine tenths detected once. The CDR3 loop spans 13 amino acids. V lost 3 bases and J 10 bases, leaving 10 bases between the germline ends. The germline V gene encodes CDR1 LNHDA and CDR2 SQIVND (reference sequence). Study outcomes and limitations: In the spike-specific TCR repertoire, nearly half reportedly target unmutated variant regions. Researchers took repertoire samples only after the peak T cell response had come.

Remarks on this clone: The antigen remains unidentified.

This sequence was found in an adult in good health. The gene calls are TRBV19 and TRBJ1-6, with D unclear. The sample in question was peripheral blood, obtained on day 0 of AZD1222 vaccination. DNA for the CDR3: TGTGCCAGTAGTATTCCCCCGTTATCACCCCTCCACTTT. It is translated as CASSIPPLSPLHF. The full variable domain, its missing parts supplied by reference TRBV19 and TRBJ1-6, is DGGITQSPKYLFRKEGQNVTLSCEQNLNHDAMYWYRQDPGQGLRLIYYSQIVNDFQKGDIAEGYSVSREKKESFPLTVTSAQKNPTAFYLCASSIPPLSPLHFGNGTRLTVT.